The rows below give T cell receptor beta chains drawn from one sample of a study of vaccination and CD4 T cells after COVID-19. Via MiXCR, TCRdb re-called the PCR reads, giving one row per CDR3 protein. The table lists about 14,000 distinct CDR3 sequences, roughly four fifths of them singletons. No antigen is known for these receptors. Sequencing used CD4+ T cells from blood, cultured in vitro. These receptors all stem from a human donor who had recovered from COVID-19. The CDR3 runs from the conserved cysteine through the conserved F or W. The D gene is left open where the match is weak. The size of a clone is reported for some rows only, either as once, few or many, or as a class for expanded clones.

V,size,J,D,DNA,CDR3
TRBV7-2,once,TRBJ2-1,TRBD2,TGTGCCAGCAGCTGGGGACTAGCCCCTTACAATGAGCAGTTCTTC,CASSWGLAPYNEQFF
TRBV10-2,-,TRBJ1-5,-,TGCGCCAGCAGTGAGATGGGTGGGAGGCAGCCCCAGCATTTT,CASSEMGGRQPQHF
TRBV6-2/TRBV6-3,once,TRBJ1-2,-,TGTGCCAGCAGTTACTCGCAGCCCATCGCGGGTGGCTACACCTTC,CASSYSQPIAGGYTF
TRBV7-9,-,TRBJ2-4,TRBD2,TGTGCCAGCAGCCACATCTACCCGGGGGGTCCCCTAGCCAAAAACATTCAGTACTTC,CASSHIYPGGPLAKNIQYF
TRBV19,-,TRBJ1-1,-,TGTGCCAGTAACGCTGTTCCGGACACTGAAGCTTTCTTT,CASNAVPDTEAFF
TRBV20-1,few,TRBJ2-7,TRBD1,TGCAGTGCTACAGGGGGTTACCTCTCCTACGAGCAGTACTTC,CSATGGYLSYEQYF
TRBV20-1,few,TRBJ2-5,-,TGCAGTGCAGGACCCCGGGTTGAGACCCAGTACTTC,CSAGPRVETQYF
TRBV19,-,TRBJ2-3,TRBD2,TGTGCCAGTAGTCGGGCTAGCGGGAGGACAGATACGCAGTATTTT,CASSRASGRTDTQYF
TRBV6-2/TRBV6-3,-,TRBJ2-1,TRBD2,TGTGCCAGCAGCCGGGGGCTGATAGCGGGAGGATCGAATGAGCAGTTCTTC,CASSRGLIAGGSNEQFF
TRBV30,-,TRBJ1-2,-,TGTGCCTGGAGTGTAAGCTCGGCGGGTAGGACCTATGGCTACACCTTC,CAWSVSSAGRTYGYTF
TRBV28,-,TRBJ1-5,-,TGTGCCAGCAGTTTAAGCGGGGCCTTCAATCAGCCCCAGCATTTT,CASSLSGAFNQPQHF
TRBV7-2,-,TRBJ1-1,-,TGTGCCAGCAGCCCCAGGGGGAACACTGAAGCTTTCTTT,CASSPRGNTEAFF
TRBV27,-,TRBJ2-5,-,TGTGCCAGCAGTTTATTGGGGGGGCTCCAGTACTTC,CASSLLGGLQYF
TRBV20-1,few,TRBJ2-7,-,TGCAGGTTAGGACCACCCTACGAGCAGTACTTC,CRLGPPYEQYF
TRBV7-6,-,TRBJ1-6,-,TGTGCCAGCAGCTCACGGGACGGGGATTCACCCCTCCACTTT,CASSSRDGDSPLHF
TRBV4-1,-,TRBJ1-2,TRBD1,TGCGCCAGCAGCAAGTCGACAGGGGGCGGCTACACCTTC,CASSKSTGGGYTF
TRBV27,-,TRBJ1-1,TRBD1,TGTGCCAGCAGTCTCCAGGGGGGGGGCGGTACTGAAGCTTTCTTT,CASSLQGGGGTEAFF
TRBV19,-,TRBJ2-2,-,TGTGCCAGTAAGGAGCGACACACCGGGGAGCTGTTTTTT,CASKERHTGELFF
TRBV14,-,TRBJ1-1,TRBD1,TGTGCCAGCAGTGCGACAGGGGGACGCACTGAAGCTTTCTTT,CASSATGGRTEAFF
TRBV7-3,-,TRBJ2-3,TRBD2,TGTGCCAGCAGTCAAAGGGGCGGGAGGGGCACAGATACGCAGTATTTT,CASSQRGGRGTDTQYF
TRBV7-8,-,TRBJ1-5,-,TGTGCCAGCAGCCCTAGGGGTAGCAATCAGCCCCAGCATTTT,CASSPRGSNQPQHF
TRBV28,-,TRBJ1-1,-,TGTGCCAGCAGATACATGAACACTGAAGCTTTCTTT,CASRYMNTEAFF
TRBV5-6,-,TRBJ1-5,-,TGTGCCAGCAGCTTTTCGCGAACCCGGACCCAGCATTTT,CASSFSRTRTQHF
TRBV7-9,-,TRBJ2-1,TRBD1,TGTGCCAGCAGCTCTGGACAGGGGGCGCCGAATGAGCAGTTCTTC,CASSSGQGAPNEQFF
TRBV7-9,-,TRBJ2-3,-,TGTGCCAGCAGCCCGGACAGTTTGCGCACAGATACGCAGTATTTT,CASSPDSLRTDTQYF
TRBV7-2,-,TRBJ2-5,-,TGTGCCAGCAGCCCTACGGGGGCCCAGTACTTC,CASSPTGAQYF
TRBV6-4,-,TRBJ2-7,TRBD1,TGTGCCAGCAGGAGTCGGACAGGGACGATTGAGCAGTACTTC,CASRSRTGTIEQYF
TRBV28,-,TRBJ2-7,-,TGTGCCAGCACCGAGGACACCTACGAGCAGTACTTC,CASTEDTYEQYF
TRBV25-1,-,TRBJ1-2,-,TGTGCCAGCAAAGGCAGGGGCTACACTAACTATGGCTACACCTTC,CASKGRGYTNYGYTF
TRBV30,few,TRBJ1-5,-,TGTGCCTGGAGTGTATTGGGGGGAGATCAGCCCCAGCATTTT,CAWSVLGGDQPQHF
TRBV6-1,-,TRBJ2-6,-,TGTGCCAGCAACTCCCTGCAATCTGGGGCCAACGTCCTGACTTTC,CASNSLQSGANVLTF
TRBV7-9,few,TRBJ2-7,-,TGTGCCAGCAGCGATCGACAGCGCGAGCAGTACTTC,CASSDRQREQYF
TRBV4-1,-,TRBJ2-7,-,TGCGCCAGCAGCCAAGAGGAAGGCTACGAGCAGTACTTC,CASSQEEGYEQYF
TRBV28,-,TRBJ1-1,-,TGTGCCAGCAGGGACAGTATCGCTGAAGCTTTCTTT,CASRDSIAEAFF
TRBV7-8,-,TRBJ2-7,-,TGTGCCAGCAGCTTAACGAAGGCGGGGCTCTACGAGCAGTACTTC,CASSLTKAGLYEQYF
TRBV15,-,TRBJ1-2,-,TGTGCCACCAGCAGAGGTTTCCCTTTCCCCTATGGCTACACCTTC,CATSRGFPFPYGYTF
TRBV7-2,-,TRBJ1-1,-,TGTGCCAGCAGCTTGGTTTCGGTGAACACTGAAGCTTTCTTT,CASSLVSVNTEAFF
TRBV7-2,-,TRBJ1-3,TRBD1,TGTGCCAGCAGCTTACAGGGGGCGGCAGGAAACACCATATATTTT,CASSLQGAAGNTIYF
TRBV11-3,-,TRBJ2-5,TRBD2,TGTGCCAGCAGCCAGCTAGCGGGCCTCCAAGAGACCCAGTACTTC,CASSQLAGLQETQYF
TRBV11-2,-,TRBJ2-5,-,TGTGCCAGCAGCTTAGACGGGTCGAGGGTGACCCAGTACTTC,CASSLDGSRVTQYF
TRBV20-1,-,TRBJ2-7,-,TGCAGTGCTAGAGCCCCCCGGGGAACCTACGAGCAGTACTTC,CSARAPRGTYEQYF
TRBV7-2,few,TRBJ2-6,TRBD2,TGTGCCAGCAGCCTTAGCCGGACTAGCGGGATCTCTAGCTCTGGGGCCAACGTCCTGACTTTC,CASSLSRTSGISSSGANVLTF
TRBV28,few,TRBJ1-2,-,TGTGCCAGCACCCTCGCAGGGGCCTTAAACTATGGCTACACCTTC,CASTLAGALNYGYTF
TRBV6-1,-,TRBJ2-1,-,TGTGCCACCGCCCTCTCCCCCTACAATGAGCAGTTCTTC,CATALSPYNEQFF
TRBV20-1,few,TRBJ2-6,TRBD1,TGCAGTGCTAGAGAGAGGACCCGGGACAGAATAATCTCTGGGGCCAACGTCCTGACTTTC,CSARERTRDRIISGANVLTF
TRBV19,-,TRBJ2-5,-,TGTGCCAGTAGTATGCGCTCTAGCAAGCAGACCCAGTACTTC,CASSMRSSKQTQYF
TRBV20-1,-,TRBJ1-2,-,TGCGGAAGCGCGGACAAGTTGGGCTACACCTTC,CGSADKLGYTF
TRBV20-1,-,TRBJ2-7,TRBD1,TGCAGTGCCACCCGGGACAGGGGCTCCTACGAGCAGTACTTC,CSATRDRGSYEQYF
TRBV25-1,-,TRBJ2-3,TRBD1,TGTGCCAGCAGGGGTACAGGGGGACATACGCAGTATTTT,CASRGTGGHTQYF
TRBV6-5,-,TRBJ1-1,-,TGTGCCAGCAGTTTTGTGCACGGAGCTTTCTTT,CASSFVHGAFF
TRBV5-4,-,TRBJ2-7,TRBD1,TGTGCCAGCAGCTTGGCCGGGACAGGGGGGCAGCAGTACTTC,CASSLAGTGGQQYF
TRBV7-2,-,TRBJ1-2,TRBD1,TGTGCCAGCAGCTTTTACAGGGGCTCCTATGGCTACACCTTC,CASSFYRGSYGYTF
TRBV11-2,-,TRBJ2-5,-,TGTGCCAGCTCGCTACAGGGCGGACGGGAGACCCAGTACTTC,CASSLQGGRETQYF
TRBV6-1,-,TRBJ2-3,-,TGTGCCAGCACCCCCCGGGTAAAGCTTAACACAGATACGCAGTATTTT,CASTPRVKLNTDTQYF
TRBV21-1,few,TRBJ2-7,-,TGTGCCAGCAGCAAAGTTGTCCAGTACTTC,CASSKVVQYF